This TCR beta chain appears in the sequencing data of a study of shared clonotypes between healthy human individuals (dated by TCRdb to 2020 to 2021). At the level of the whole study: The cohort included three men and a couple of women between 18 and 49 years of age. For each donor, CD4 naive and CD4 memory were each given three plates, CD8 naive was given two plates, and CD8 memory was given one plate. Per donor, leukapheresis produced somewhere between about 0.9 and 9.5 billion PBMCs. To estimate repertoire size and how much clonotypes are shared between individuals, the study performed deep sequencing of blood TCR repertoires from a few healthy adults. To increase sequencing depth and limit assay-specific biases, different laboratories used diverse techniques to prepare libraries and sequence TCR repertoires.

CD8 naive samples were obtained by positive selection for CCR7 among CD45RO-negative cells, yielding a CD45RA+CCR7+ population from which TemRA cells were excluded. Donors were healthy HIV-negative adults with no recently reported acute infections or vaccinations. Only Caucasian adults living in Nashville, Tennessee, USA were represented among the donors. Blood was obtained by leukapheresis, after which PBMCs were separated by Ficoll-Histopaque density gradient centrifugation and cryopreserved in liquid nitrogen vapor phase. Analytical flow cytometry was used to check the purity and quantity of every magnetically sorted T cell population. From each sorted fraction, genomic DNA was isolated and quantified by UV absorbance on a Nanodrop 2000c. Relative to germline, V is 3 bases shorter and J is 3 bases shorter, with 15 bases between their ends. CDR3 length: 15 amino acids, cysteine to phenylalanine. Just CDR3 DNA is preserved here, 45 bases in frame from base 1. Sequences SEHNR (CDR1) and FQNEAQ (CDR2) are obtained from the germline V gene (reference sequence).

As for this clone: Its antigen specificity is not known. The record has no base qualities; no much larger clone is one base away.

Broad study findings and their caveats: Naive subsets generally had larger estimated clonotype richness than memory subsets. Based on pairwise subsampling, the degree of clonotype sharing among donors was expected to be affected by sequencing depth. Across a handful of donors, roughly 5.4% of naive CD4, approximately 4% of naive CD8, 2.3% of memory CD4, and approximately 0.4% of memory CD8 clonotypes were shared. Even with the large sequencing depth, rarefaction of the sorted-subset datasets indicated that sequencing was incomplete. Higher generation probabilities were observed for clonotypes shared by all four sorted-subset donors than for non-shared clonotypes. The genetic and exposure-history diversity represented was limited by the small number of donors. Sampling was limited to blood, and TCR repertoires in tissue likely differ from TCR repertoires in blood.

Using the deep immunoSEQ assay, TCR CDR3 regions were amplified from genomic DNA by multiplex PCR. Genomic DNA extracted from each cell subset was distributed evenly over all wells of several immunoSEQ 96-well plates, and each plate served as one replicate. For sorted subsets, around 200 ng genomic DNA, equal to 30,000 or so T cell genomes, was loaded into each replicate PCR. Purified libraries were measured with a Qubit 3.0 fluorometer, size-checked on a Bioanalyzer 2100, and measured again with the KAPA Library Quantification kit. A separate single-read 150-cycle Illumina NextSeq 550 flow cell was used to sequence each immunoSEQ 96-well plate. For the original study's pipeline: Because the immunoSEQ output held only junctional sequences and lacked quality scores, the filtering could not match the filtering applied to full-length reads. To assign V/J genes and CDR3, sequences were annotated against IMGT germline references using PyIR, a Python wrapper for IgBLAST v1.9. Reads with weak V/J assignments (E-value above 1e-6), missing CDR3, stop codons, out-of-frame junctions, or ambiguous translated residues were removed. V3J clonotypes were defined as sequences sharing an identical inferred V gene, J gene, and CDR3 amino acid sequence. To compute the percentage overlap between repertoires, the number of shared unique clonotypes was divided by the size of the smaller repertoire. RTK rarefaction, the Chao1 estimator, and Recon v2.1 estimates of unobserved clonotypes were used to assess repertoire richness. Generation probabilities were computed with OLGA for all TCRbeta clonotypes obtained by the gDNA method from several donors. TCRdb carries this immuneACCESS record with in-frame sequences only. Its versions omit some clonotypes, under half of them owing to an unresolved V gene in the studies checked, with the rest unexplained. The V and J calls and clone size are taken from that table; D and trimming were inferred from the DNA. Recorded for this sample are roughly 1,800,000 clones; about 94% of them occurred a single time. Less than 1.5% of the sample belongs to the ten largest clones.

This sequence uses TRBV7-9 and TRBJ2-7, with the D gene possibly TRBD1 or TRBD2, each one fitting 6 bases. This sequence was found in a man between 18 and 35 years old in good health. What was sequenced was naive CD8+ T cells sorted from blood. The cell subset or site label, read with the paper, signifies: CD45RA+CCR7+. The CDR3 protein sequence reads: CASSFGSGADYEQYF. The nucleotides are TGTGCCAGCAGCTTTGGGTCGGGGGCGGACTACGAGCAGTACTTC.